This entry lists 18 T cell receptor beta chains sequenced from one sample in a study of T cell responses to AZD1222 COVID-19 vaccine. TCRdb's table, derived via immunoSEQ multiplex PCR, lists solely in-frame clones and lacks some. The repertoire consists of 120,000 or so clones, with around 92% occurring once and the leading ten covering approximately 1.5%. This specimen was peripheral blood, taken on day 0 of AZD1222 vaccination. The source of these receptors is an adult in good health.

This chain joins TRBV24-1 and TRBJ2-1, with 8 nucleotides matching TRBD2. This CDR3 spans 16 amino acids. CDR1 KGHDR and CDR2 SFDVKD come from the germline V gene. J gave up 0 bases and V 4 bases, and 4 bases lay outside the gene matches. The DNA of the CDR3 is TGTGCCACCAGTGAACTAGCGGAGAGCTCCTACAATGAGCAGTTCTTC. Amino acid sequence: CATSELAESSYNEQFF.

The gene calls are TRBV5-1 and TRBJ2-7; 7 positions agree with TRBD2. Germline CDR1 and CDR2: SGHRS and YFSETQ. V dropped 4 bases and J dropped 2; count of bases not matched to a gene: 9. The CDR3 has 15 amino acids. The CDR3 DNA reads TGCGCCAGCAGCCCAGTAGCGGGTACGACCTACGAGCAGTACTTC. It is translated as CASSPVAGTTYEQYF.

The V gene is TRBV7-8, the J gene TRBJ1-2, with 7 bases that match TRBD1. In germline, CDR1 is SGHVS, CDR2 FQNEAQ. Trimming took 2 bases from V and 3 from J; bases not matched to a gene: 6. The CDR3 is 15 residues long. CDR3 sequence (DNA): TGTGCCAGCAGCTTATGGCAGGGGGTAGACTATGGCTACACCTTC. Residues: CASSLWQGVDYGYTF.

CDR3 sequence reads: CASSFLAGGAYEQYF. CDR3 DNA sequence: TGTGCCAGCAGCTTCCTAGCGGGAGGTGCATACGAGCAGTACTTC. This sequence joins TRBV7-9 and TRBJ2-7; 11 bases fit TRBD2. Germline trimming cut 3 bases from V and 4 bases from J; bases unmatched to any gene: 5. This CDR3 is built from 15 residues. CDR1 is SEHNR, CDR2 FQNEAQ, per germline (reference sequence).

This clone was seen only once. V gene TRBV15 combines with J gene TRBJ2-7; 8 nucleotides match TRBD2. Germline loops: CDR1 LNHNV, CDR2 YYDKDF (reference sequence). The CDR3 is 15 residues long. The V and J ends lost 5 bases and 7 bases, in that order; junction bases with no gene match: 13. The CDR3 DNA is TGTGCCACCAGCCCCCGGGGTAGCGGGATTTATGAGCAGTACTTC. It codes for CATSPRGSGIYEQYF.

This chain connects TRBV6-5 to TRBJ2-7, with a weak D call TRBD1 (5 bases). V lost 2 bases, J lost 0 bases, and 11 bases lay in between. This CDR3 is built from 15 residues. In germline, CDR1 is MNHEY, CDR2 SVGAGI. CDR3 nucleotides: TGTGCCAGCAGTTACGGTCAGGGCAGCTCCTACGAGCAGTACTTC. Residues: CASSYGQGSSYEQYF.

The chain employs TRBV7-2 and TRBJ2-2; no firm D call. The CDR3 is 14 amino acids. V was shortened by 1 base and J by 3 bases, with 6 bases between the two germline ends. The germline V gene encodes CDR1 SGHTA and CDR2 FQGNSA. CDR3 nucleotide sequence: TGTGCCAGCAGCTTAGGACCTTACACCGGGGAGCTGTTTTTT. Protein product: CASSLGPYTGELFF. The whole variable domain, filled in from reference TRBV7-2 and TRBJ2-2, reads GAGVSQSPSNKVTEKGKDVELRCDPISGHTALYWYRQSLGQGLEFLIYFQGNSAPDKSGLPSDRFSAERTGGSVSTLTIQRTQQEDSAVYLCASSLGPYTGELFFGEGSRLTVL.

This sequence joins TRBV19 and TRBJ1-4; D is unresolved. The CDR3 totals 14 residues. The V end lost 6 bases, the J end lost 4 bases, and 12 bases lay between the germline ends. Germline V gene data show CDR1 as LNHDA and CDR2 as SQIVND (reference sequence). The CDR3 bases are TGTGCCAGTAGAGTGGCAGCCTTTAATGAAAAACTGTTTTTT. This translates into CASRVAAFNEKLFF.

This clone was detected only once. The chain links TRBV19 to TRBJ2-7, with 7 bases fitting TRBD1. Unmatched junction bases numbered 4, after V lost 6 bases and J lost 2 bases. This CDR3 has 13 amino acids. Germline CDR1 reads LNHDA; CDR2 reads SQIVND (reference sequence). DNA for the CDR3: TGTGCCAGTAGACGACAGGGAACCTACGAGCAGTACTTC. Encoded protein: CASRRQGTYEQYF. The full variable domain, completed using reference TRBV19 and TRBJ2-7, is DGGITQSPKYLFRKEGQNVTLSCEQNLNHDAMYWYRQDPGQGLRLIYYSQIVNDFQKGDIAEGYSVSREKKESFPLTVTSAQKNPTAFYLCASRRQGTYEQYFGPGTRLTVT.

V and J are TRBV2 and TRBJ2-4; TRBD1 agrees at 7 bases. In germline, CDR1 is SNHLY, CDR2 FYNNEI. This CDR3 region has 15 residues. V lost 5 bases, J lost 3 bases, and 7 bases stayed unmatched. The CDR3 DNA reads TGTGCCAGCAGTATCCGACAGGGAATCAAAAACATTCAGTACTTC. Residues: CASSIRQGIKNIQYF. Full variable domain (remainder filled in from reference TRBV2 and TRBJ2-4): EPEVTQTPSHQVTQMGQEVILRCVPISNHLYFYWYRQILGQKVEFLVSFYNNEISEKSEIFDDQFSVERPDGSNFTLKIRSTKLEDSAMYFCASSIRQGIKNIQYFGAGTRLSVL.

The rearrangement joins TRBV11-3 to TRBJ2-1; tentatively, D is TRBD1 or TRBD2 (5 bases each). The CDR3 sequence is 18 residues long. The germline V and J ends were trimmed by 5 bases and 0 bases, with 20 bases remaining between them. Germline V gives CDR1 SGHNT, CDR2 YENEEA. The chain's CDR3 is CASSPYGAGVNSYNEQFF. CDR3 nucleotides: TGTGCCAGCAGCCCCTACGGGGCGGGTGTAAACTCCTACAATGAGCAGTTCTTC.

The CDR3 DNA is TGTGCCAGCAACTTAGACCGGGACAGACACAATGAGCAGTTCTTC. This sequence encodes CASNLDRDRHNEQFF. This rearrangement joins TRBV28 to TRBJ2-1; TRBD1 matches 7 bases. This CDR3 comprises 15 residues. Germline trimming cut 7 bases from V and 5 bases from J; bases unmatched to any gene: 11. Germline CDR1 and CDR2: MDHEN and SYDVKM.

The chain joins TRBV6-5 to TRBJ1-4; 8 bases match TRBD1. After removal of 6 bases from V and 3 bases from J, the junction contained 6 bases not matched to a gene. CDR1 is MNHEY, CDR2 SVGAGI, per germline. This CDR3 contains 15 residues. This CDR3 reads CASSRQGSANEKLFF. The CDR3 nucleotides are TGTGCCAGCAGCCGACAGGGGTCGGCTAATGAAAAACTGTTTTTT.

Here the CDR3 reads CASSGKGWATETQYF. The CDR3, as DNA: TGTGCCAGTAGTGGTAAGGGTTGGGCTACAGAGACCCAGTACTTC. The chain employs TRBV19 and TRBJ2-5; no reliable D call. Trimming cost V 5 bases and J 4 bases, with 17 bases left between them. Per the germline V gene, CDR1 is LNHDA and CDR2 is SQIVND (reference sequence). This CDR3 spans 15 amino acids. Variable domain in full (rest from reference TRBV19 and TRBJ2-5): DGGITQSPKYLFRKEGQNVTLSCEQNLNHDAMYWYRQDPGQGLRLIYYSQIVNDFQKGDIAEGYSVSREKKESFPLTVTSAQKNPTAFYLCASSGKGWATETQYFGPGTRLLVL.

The rearrangement links TRBV6-5 to TRBJ1-2; unclear D gene. The V and J ends lost 4 bases and 6 bases respectively, with 9 bases between them. The germline gives CDR1 MNHEY, CDR2 SVGAGI. The CDR3 contains 12 residues. The CDR3 spells CASSLSGHGYTF. Here the CDR3 DNA reads TGTGCCAGCAGTTTAAGCGGGCATGGCTACACCTTC.

The CDR3 region is CASSRLGDERTEAFF. Here the CDR3 DNA reads TGCGCCAGCAGCCGTCTGGGGGACGAAAGAACTGAAGCTTTCTTT. The J gene is TRBJ1-1, the V gene TRBV5-1, with D tentatively TRBD1 (5 bases). Trimming took off 4 bases at V and 5 bases at J, with 18 bases between the two ends. CDR1 and CDR2 from the germline V gene are SGHRS and YFSETQ. This CDR3 has 15 residues.

V gene TRBV6-5 combines with J gene TRBJ2-1; D possibly corresponds to TRBD1 (5 bases). Deletions cut 1 base from V and 5 bases from J, with 15 bases between. CDR1 and CDR2 from the germline V gene are MNHEY and SVGAGI. The CDR3 runs 16 residues. CDR3 protein: CASSYFSRDTNNEQFF. DNA of the CDR3: TGTGCCAGCAGTTACTTCTCCAGGGATACCAACAATGAGCAGTTCTTC.

This clone has more than one count but fewer than ten. The rearrangement links TRBV7-6 to TRBJ2-7; a weak D match, TRBD1 (6 bases). The CDR3 loop spans 19 amino acids. Germline CDR1 is SGHVS and CDR2 is FNYEAQ. Trimming took 2 bases from V and 3 from J, leaving 26 bases between them. The CDR3 protein is CASSLFIRHHTGTSYEQYF. DNA for the CDR3: TGTGCCAGCAGCTTATTCATCCGGCATCATACCGGGACAAGCTACGAGCAGTACTTC.